A selection of T cell receptor beta chains follows, all from one sample in a study of blood T cells in healthy people across ages. TCRdb ran MiXCR on the 5' RACE reads and lists one entry per CDR3 protein. The sample records about 900,000 distinct CDR3 sequences, around two thirds being singletons. The source material was blood. The source of these receptors is a man under 40 in good health. The conserved cysteine and the conserved F or W are not part of the CDR3 here. Each record gives: J gene, V gene, D gene, CDR3 protein. D genes are given only for firm matches.

TRBJ2-5	TRBV29-1	TRBD1	SVGWAGGETQY
TRBJ2-2	TRBV11-2	NA	ASSLSRRGVNTGELF
TRBJ2-1	TRBV7-3	NA	ASSLTDYGVDEQF
TRBJ1-2	TRBV20-1	NA	SAMDTNYGYT
TRBJ1-5	TRBV4-2	NA	ASSPSRTAGRQPQH
TRBJ2-7	TRBV5-1	NA	ASSIQSGSYEQY
TRBJ1-6	TRBV2	TRBD1	ASRERDRENSPLH
TRBJ1-2	TRBV4-3	NA	ASSQDRNTYGYT
TRBJ2-5	TRBV10-3	NA	AISPQGRETQY
TRBJ2-7	TRBV7-2	TRBD1	ASSLTGQWNEQY
TRBJ2-5	TRBV7-2	NA	ASSLAGSGETQY